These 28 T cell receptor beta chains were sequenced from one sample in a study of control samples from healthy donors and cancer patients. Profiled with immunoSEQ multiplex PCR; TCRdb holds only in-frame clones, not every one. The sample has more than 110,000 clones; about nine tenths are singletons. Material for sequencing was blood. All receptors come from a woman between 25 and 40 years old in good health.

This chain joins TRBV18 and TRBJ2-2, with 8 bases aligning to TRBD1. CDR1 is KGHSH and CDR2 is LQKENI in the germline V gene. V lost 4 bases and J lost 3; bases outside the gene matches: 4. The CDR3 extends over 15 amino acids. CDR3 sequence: CASSLGQGDTGELFF. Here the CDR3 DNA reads TGTGCCAGCTCACTTGGACAGGGTGACACCGGGGAGCTGTTTTTT.

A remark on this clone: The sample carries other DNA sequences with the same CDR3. The CDR3 DNA sequence: TGTGCCAGCAGCTTTGGACTCTCCTACGAGCAGTACTTC. Its translation: CASSFGLSYEQYF. This chain uses TRBV11-2 with TRBJ2-7; TRBD2 is a possible D gene (5 bases). Germline V gives CDR1 SGHAT, CDR2 FQNNGV. Trimming pared 3 bases from V and 0 bases from J, leaving 6 bases between. This CDR3 comprises 13 residues.

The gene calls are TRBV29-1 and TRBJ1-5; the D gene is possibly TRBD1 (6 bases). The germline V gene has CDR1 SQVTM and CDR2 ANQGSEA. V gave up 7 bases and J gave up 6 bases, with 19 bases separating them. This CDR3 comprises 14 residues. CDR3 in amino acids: CSAQEGGLGQPQHF. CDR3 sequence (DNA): TGCAGCGCCCAGGAGGGGGGGCTTGGTCAGCCCCAGCATTTT. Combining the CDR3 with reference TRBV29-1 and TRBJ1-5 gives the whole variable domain SAVISQKPSRDICQRGTSLTIQCQVDSQVTMMFWYRQQPGQSLTLIATANQGSEATYESGFVIDKFPISRPNLTFSTLTVSNMSPEDSSIYLCSAQEGGLGQPQHFGDGTRLSIL.

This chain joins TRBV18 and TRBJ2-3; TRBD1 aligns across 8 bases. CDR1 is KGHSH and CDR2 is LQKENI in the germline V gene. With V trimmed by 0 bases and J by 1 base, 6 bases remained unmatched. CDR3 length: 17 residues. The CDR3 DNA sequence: TGTGCCAGCTCACCACCGGCAGGGGGCGTCGGCACAGATACGCAGTATTTT. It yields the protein CASSPPAGGVGTDTQYF.

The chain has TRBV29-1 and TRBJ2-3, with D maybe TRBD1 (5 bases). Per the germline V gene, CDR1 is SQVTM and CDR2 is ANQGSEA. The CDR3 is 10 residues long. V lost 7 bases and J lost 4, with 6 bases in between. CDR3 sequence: CSGGPDTQYF. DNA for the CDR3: TGCAGCGGGGGCCCAGATACGCAGTATTTT.

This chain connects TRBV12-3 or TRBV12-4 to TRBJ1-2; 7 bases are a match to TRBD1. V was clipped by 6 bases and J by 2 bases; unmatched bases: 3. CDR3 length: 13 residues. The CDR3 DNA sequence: TGTGCCAGCAGCGCGACAGGGAACTATGGCTACACCTTC. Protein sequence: CASSATGNYGYTF.

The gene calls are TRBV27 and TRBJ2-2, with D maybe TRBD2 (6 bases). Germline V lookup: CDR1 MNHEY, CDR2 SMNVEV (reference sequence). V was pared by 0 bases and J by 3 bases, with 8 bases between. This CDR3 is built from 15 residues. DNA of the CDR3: TGTGCCAGCAGTTTATCTAGCGGACACACCGGGGAGCTGTTTTTT. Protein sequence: CASSLSSGHTGELFF.

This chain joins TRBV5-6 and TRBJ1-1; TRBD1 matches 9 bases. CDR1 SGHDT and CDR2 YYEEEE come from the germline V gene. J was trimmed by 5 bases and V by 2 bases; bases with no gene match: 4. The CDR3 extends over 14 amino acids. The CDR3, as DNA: TGTGCCAGCAGCTTCGGGACAGGGATAACTGAAGCTTTCTTT. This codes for CASSFGTGITEAFF.

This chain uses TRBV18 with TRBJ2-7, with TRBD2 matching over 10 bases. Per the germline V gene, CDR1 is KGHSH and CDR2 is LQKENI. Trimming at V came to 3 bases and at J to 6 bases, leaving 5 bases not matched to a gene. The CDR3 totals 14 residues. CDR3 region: CASSPEREGREQYF. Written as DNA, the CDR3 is TGTGCCAGCTCACCCGAGCGGGAGGGCCGCGAGCAGTACTTC.

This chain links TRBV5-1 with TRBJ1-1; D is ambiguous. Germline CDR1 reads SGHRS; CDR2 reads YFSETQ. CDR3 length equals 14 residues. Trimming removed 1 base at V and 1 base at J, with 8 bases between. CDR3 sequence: CASSLSASNTEAFF. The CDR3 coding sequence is TGCGCCAGCAGCTTGTCAGCCTCGAACACTGAAGCTTTCTTT.

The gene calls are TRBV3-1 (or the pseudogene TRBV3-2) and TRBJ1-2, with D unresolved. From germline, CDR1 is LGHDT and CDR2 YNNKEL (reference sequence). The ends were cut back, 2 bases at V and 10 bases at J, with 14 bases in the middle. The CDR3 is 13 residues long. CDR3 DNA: TGTGCCAGCAGCCAACCGGACTGGGGTCCCTACACCTTC. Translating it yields CASSQPDWGPYTF.

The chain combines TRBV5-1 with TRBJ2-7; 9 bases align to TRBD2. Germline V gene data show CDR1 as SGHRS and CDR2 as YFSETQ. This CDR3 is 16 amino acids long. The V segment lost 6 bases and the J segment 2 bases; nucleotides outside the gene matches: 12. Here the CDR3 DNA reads TGCGCCAGCACACTAGCGGGCCCCCCCGCCCCCTACGAGCAGTACTTC. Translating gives CASTLAGPPAPYEQYF.

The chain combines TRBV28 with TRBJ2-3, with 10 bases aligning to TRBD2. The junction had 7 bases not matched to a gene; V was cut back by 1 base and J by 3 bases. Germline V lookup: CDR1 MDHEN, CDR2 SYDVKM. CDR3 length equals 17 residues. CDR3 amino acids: CASSLSTSGLRTDTQYF. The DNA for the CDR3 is TGTGCCAGCAGTTTATCGACTAGCGGGCTGCGTACAGATACGCAGTATTTT. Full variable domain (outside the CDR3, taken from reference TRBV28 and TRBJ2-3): DVKVTQSSRYLVKRTGEKVFLECVQDMDHENMFWYRQDPGLGLRLIYFSYDVKMKEKGDIPEGYSVSREKKERFSLILESASTNQTSMYLCASSLSTSGLRTDTQYFGPGTRLTVL.

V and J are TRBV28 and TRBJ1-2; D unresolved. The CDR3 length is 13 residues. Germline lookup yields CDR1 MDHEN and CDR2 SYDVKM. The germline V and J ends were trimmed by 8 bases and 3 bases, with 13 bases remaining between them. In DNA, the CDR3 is TGTGCCAGCTGGAATATCTACGACTATGGCTACACCTTC. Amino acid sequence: CASWNIYDYGYTF.

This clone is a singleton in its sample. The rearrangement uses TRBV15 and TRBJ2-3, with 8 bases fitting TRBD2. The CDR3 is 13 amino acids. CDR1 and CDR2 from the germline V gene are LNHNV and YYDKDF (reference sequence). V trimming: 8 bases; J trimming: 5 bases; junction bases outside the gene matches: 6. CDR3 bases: TGTGCCACCGTTCCCCTAGCGGGAGATACGCAGTATTTT. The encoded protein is CATVPLAGDTQYF.

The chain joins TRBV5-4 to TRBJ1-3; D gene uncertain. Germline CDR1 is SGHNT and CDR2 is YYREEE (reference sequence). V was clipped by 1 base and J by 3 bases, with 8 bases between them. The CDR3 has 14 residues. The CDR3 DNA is TGTGCCAGCAGCTTGCAAGGGTATGGAAACACCATATATTTT. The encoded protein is CASSLQGYGNTIYF.

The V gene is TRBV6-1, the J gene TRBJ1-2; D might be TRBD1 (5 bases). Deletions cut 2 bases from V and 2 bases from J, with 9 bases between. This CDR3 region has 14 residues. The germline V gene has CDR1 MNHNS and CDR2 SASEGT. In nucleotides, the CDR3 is TGTGCCAGCAGTGAATCCCCAGGGAACTATGGCTACACCTTC. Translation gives CASSESPGNYGYTF.

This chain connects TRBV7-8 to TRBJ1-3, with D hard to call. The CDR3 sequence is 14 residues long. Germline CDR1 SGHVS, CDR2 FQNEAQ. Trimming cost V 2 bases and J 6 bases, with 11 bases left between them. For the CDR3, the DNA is TGTGCCAGCAGCTTATCCGGAGGTGCAAACACCATATATTTT. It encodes CASSLSGGANTIYF.

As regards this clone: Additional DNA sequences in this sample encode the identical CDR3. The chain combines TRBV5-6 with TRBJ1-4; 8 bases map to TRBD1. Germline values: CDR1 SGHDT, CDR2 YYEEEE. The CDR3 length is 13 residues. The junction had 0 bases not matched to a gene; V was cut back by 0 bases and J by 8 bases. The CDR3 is CASSLDRGEKLFF. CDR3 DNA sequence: TGTGCCAGCAGCTTGGACAGGGGGGAAAAACTGTTTTTT. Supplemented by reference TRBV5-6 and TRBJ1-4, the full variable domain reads DAGVTQSPTHLIKTRGQQVTLRCSPKSGHDTVSWYQQALGQGPQFIFQYYEEEERQRGNFPDRFSGHQFPNYSSELNVNALLLGDSALYLCASSLDRGEKLFFGSGTQLSVL.

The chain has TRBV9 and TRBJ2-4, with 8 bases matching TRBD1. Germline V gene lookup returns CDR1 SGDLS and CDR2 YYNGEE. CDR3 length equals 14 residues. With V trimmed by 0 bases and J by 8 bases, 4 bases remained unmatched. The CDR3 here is CASSVADRGDIQYF. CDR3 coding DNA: TGTGCCAGCAGCGTAGCCGACAGGGGAGACATTCAGTACTTC.

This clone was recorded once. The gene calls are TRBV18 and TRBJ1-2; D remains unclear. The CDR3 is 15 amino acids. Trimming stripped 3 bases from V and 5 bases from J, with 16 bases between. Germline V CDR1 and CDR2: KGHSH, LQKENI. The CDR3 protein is CASSPGLSSGYGYTF. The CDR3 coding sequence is TGTGCCAGCTCACCGGGGTTAAGCTCCGGGTATGGCTACACCTTC.

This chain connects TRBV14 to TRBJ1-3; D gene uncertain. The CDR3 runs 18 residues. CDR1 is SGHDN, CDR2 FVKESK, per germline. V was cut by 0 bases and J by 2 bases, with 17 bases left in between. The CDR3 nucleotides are TGTGCCAGCAGCCAAGAGCCCATTTGGGGAGGGCCTGGAAACACCATATATTTT. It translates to CASSQEPIWGGPGNTIYF.

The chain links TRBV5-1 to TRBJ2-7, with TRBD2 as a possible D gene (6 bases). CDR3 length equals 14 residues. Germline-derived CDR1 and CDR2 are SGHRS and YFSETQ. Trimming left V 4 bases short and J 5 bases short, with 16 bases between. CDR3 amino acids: CASSTLPGVNEQYF. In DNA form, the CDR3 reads TGCGCCAGCAGCACACTACCGGGGGTGAACGAGCAGTACTTC.

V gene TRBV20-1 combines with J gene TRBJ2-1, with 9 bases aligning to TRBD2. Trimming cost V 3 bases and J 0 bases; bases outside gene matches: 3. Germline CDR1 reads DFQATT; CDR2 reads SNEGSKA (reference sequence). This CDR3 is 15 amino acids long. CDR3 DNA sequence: TGCAGTGCTAGTGTTAGCGGGAGCTCCTACAATGAGCAGTTCTTC. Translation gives CSASVSGSSYNEQFF.

CDR3 in amino acids: CAISDKTTGTGDNEQFF. CDR3 DNA sequence: TGTGCCATCAGTGACAAAACCACCGGGACAGGAGACAATGAGCAGTTCTTC. The rearrangement joins TRBV10-3 to TRBJ2-1; 8 bases map to TRBD1. The CDR3 loop spans 17 amino acids. J gave up 5 bases and V 3 bases, and 12 bases lay outside the gene matches. The germline V gene encodes CDR1 ENHRY and CDR2 SYGVKD.

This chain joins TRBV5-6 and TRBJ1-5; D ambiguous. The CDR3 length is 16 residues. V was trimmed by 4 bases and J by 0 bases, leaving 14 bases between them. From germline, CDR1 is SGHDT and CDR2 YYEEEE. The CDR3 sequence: CASSPAPGGSNQPQHF. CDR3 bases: TGTGCCAGCAGCCCCGCCCCAGGCGGTAGCAATCAGCCCCAGCATTTT.

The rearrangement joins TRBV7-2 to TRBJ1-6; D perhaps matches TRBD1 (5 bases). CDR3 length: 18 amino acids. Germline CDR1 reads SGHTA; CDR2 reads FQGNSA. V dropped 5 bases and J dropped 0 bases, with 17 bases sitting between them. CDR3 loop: CASSARQWRASYNSPLHF. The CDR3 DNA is TGTGCCAGCAGCGCTAGACAGTGGAGGGCCTCCTATAATTCACCCCTCCACTTT.

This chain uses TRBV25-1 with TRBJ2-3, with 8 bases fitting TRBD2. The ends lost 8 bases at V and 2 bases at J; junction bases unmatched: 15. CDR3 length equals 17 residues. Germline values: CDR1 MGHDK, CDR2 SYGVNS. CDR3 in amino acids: CASPPRGGAEPTDTQYF. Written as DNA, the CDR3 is TGTGCCAGCCCCCCCCGGGGGGGGGCGGAACCCACAGATACGCAGTATTTT.